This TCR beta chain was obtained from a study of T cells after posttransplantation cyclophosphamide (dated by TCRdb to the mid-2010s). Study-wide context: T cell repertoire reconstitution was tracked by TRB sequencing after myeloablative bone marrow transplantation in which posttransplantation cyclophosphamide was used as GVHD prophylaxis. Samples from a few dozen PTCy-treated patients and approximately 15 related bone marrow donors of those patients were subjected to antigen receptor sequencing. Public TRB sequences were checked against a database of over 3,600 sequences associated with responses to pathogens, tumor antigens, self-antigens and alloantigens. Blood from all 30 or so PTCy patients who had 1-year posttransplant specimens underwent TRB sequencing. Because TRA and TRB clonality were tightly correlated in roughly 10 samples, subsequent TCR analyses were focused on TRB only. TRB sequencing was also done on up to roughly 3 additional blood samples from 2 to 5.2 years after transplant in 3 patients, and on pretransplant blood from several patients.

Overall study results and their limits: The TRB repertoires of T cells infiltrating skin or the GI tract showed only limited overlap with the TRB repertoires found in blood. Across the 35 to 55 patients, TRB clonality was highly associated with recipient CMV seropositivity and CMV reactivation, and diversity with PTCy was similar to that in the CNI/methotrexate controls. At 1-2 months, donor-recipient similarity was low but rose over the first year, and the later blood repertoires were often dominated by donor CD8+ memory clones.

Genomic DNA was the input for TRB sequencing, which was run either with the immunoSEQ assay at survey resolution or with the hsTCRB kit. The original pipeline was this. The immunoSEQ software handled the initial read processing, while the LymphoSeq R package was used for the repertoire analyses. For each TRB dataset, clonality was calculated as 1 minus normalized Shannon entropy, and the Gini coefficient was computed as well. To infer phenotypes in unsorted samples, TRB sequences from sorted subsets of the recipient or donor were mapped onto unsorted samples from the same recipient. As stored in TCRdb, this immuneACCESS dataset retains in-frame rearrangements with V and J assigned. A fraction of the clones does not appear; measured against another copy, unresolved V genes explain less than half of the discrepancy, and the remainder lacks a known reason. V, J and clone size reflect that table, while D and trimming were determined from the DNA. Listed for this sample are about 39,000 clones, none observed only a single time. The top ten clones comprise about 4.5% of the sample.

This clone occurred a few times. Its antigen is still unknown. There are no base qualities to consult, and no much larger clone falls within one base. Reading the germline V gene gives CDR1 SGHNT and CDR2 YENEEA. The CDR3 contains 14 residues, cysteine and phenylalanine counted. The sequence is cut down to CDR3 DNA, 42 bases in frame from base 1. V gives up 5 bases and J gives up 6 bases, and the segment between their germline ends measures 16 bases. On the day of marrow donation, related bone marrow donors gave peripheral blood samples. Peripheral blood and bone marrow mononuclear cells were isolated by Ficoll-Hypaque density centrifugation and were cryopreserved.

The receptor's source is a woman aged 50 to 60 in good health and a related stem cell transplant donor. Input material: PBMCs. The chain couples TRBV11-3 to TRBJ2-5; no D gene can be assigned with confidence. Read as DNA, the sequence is TGTGCCAGCAGCCAACATACTCCTGGGCAGACCCAGTACTTC. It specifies CASSQHTPGQTQYF.